The 15 T cell receptor beta chains below were found in one sample sequenced in a study of OX40 agonist ivuxolimab in advanced cancers. Repertoires were generated with immunoSEQ multiplex PCR, while TCRdb's copy carries only in-frame clones and drops some. The data contain about 9,000 clones, over 70% of them singletons. The source material was CD4+ or CD8+ T cells sorted from blood, sampled in a trial of the OX40 agonist ivuxolimab. These receptors originate from an adult with an advanced solid tumor such as melanoma, head and neck, liver or kidney cancer.

This clone is a singleton in its sample. The V and J genes are TRBV9 and TRBJ2-6; tentative D call: TRBD1 (6 bases). CDR1 is SGDLS and CDR2 is YYNGEE in the germline V gene. This CDR3 has 18 amino acids. Trimming left V 3 bases short and J 0 bases short, with 16 bases between. The CDR3 region is CASSASGTLGSGANVLTF. CDR3 in DNA: TGTGCCAGCAGCGCCTCCGGGACACTAGGCTCTGGGGCCAACGTCCTGACTTTC.

Judged by abundance, this clone is medium-sized (0.01 to 0.1%). The same CDR3 is also encoded by other DNA sequences in this sample. This chain uses TRBV7-6 with TRBJ2-2, with 7 nucleotides matching TRBD1. This CDR3 has 16 amino acids. The junction had 14 bases not matched to a gene; V was cut back by 5 bases and J by 8 bases. Germline V gives CDR1 SGHVS, CDR2 FNYEAQ. CDR3 region: CASSPQGGRGEGELFF. The CDR3 nucleotides are TGTGCCAGCAGCCCACAAGGGGGCAGGGGCGAAGGGGAGCTGTTTTTT.

V gene TRBV19 combines with J gene TRBJ1-5; D unresolved. The V gene's germline CDR1 is LNHDA and CDR2 SQIVND (reference sequence). V lost 8 bases to trimming and J lost 0 bases, with 14 bases between them. The CDR3 length is 15 residues. The CDR3 spells CASAADRNSNQPQHF. CDR3 in DNA: TGTGCCAGTGCCGCAGATCGCAATAGCAATCAGCCCCAGCATTTT. Filled out from reference TRBV19 and TRBJ1-5, the complete variable domain reads DGGITQSPKYLFRKEGQNVTLSCEQNLNHDAMYWYRQDPGQGLRLIYYSQIVNDFQKGDIAEGYSVSREKKESFPLTVTSAQKNPTAFYLCASAADRNSNQPQHFGDGTRLSIL.

This chain links TRBV19 with TRBJ2-6, with 8 bases matching TRBD1. Germline V gene sequence: CDR1 LNHDA, CDR2 SQIVND (reference sequence). The CDR3 loop spans 17 amino acids. V was clipped by 6 bases and J by 0 bases; unmatched bases: 7. CDR3 in DNA: TGTGCCAGTAGCCCCGGGACAGGTCCCTCTGGGGCCAACGTCCTGACTTTC. This gives the protein CASSPGTGPSGANVLTF. The entire variable domain, with the rest obtained from reference TRBV19 and TRBJ2-6, is as follows: DGGITQSPKYLFRKEGQNVTLSCEQNLNHDAMYWYRQDPGQGLRLIYYSQIVNDFQKGDIAEGYSVSREKKESFPLTVTSAQKNPTAFYLCASSPGTGPSGANVLTFGAGSRLTVL.

The rearrangement links TRBV19 to TRBJ1-5; the D gene is possibly TRBD1 (5 bases). Germline lookup yields CDR1 LNHDA and CDR2 SQIVND (reference sequence). This CDR3 region has 16 residues. V dropped 3 bases and J dropped 0 bases, with 12 bases sitting between them. The CDR3 here is CASSILAGYSNQPQHF. DNA of the CDR3: TGTGCCAGTAGTATCTTGGCAGGGTATAGCAATCAGCCCCAGCATTTT.

This chain links TRBV9 with TRBJ2-1, with D unclear. This CDR3 is 11 amino acids long. V lost 2 bases to trimming and J lost 11 bases, with 8 bases between them. CDR1 is SGDLS, CDR2 YYNGEE, per germline. CDR3 in amino acids: CASSVLKKQFF. CDR3 nucleotide sequence: TGTGCCAGCAGCGTTTTGAAAAAGCAGTTCTTC.

The V gene is TRBV6-1, the J gene TRBJ1-6; D not certain. Trimming took off 3 bases at V and 9 bases at J, with 6 bases between the two ends. Germline V gives CDR1 MNHNS, CDR2 SASEGT. This CDR3 has 12 residues. CDR3: CASSESVSPLHF. DNA of the CDR3: TGTGCCAGCAGTGAGAGTGTTTCACCCCTCCACTTT.

The table lists this clone with a few counts. This chain uses TRBV7-2 with TRBJ2-3, with 8 bases identical to TRBD2. This CDR3 region has 16 residues. In germline, CDR1 is SGHTA, CDR2 FQGNSA. J gave up 6 bases and V 1 base, and 9 bases lay outside the gene matches. The CDR3 DNA is TGTGCCAGCAGCTTAGGCGGCGGGGGGACATGGGATACGCAGTATTTT. It yields the protein CASSLGGGGTWDTQYF. The complete variable domain, with remaining parts taken from reference TRBV7-2 and TRBJ2-3, reads GAGVSQSPSNKVTEKGKDVELRCDPISGHTALYWYRQSLGQGLEFLIYFQGNSAPDKSGLPSDRFSAERTGGSVSTLTIQRTQQEDSAVYLCASSLGGGGTWDTQYFGPGTRLTVL.

The DNA for the CDR3 is TGCAGCGTTGCTATAGATGAGGGGGTCTCCTACAATGAGCAGTTCTTC. Its protein is CSVAIDEGVSYNEQFF. The V call is TRBV29-1, the J call TRBJ2-1; D is perhaps TRBD1 (6 bases). The V gene lost 4 bases and the J gene lost 0 bases, with 16 bases spanning the gap. Germline V gene data show CDR1 as SQVTM and CDR2 as ANQGSEA. The CDR3 has 16 residues.

The chain couples TRBV27 to TRBJ2-2, with TRBD1 matching over 9 bases. Germline V gene data show CDR1 as MNHEY and CDR2 as SMNVEV (reference sequence). Trimming took 5 bases from V and 6 from J; bases not matched to a gene: 7. The CDR3 covers 15 residues. The CDR3 loop is CASSPNRGRSGELFF. The CDR3 DNA reads as TGTGCCAGCAGTCCGAACAGGGGGCGGTCCGGGGAGCTGTTTTTT.

J is TRBJ1-1 and V is TRBV6-6; D is undetermined. The CDR3 sequence is 12 residues long. In germline, CDR1 is MNHNY, CDR2 SVGAGI (reference sequence). The V gene lost 2 bases and the J gene lost 4 bases, with 5 bases spanning the gap. The CDR3 loop reads CASSYEFTEAFF. CDR3 in DNA: TGTGCCAGCAGTTACGAGTTCACTGAAGCTTTCTTT.

By proportion, this clone is medium-sized (0.01 to 0.1%). The genes are TRBV5-6 and TRBJ2-7; no reliable D call. The CDR3 runs 11 residues. The germline CDR1 and CDR2 sequences are SGHDT and YYEEEE. Trimming stripped 4 bases from V and 3 bases from J, with 5 bases between. The CDR3 coding sequence is TGTGCCAGCAGCCCTAGCTACGAGCAGTACTTC. Translated: CASSPSYEQYF.

Worth noting for this clone: Other DNA sequences in this sample translate to the same CDR3. The V call is TRBV7-3, the J call TRBJ2-3; 8 bases are a match to TRBD2. The trim removed 0 bases at V and 3 bases at J, leaving 2 bases unmatched. The length of the CDR3 is 15 residues. Germline lookup yields CDR1 SGHTA and CDR2 FQGTGA. This CDR3 is CASSLTSGETDTQYF. The CDR3 region has the DNA TGTGCCAGCAGCTTAACTAGCGGGGAGACAGATACGCAGTATTTT.

This clone came up once. The V call is TRBV4-1, the J call TRBJ2-7; the D gene is possibly TRBD1 (7 bases). There are 15 residues in the CDR3. Between the trimmed V and J ends, which lost 0 bases and 6 bases, there was a span of 15 bases. Germline-derived CDR1 and CDR2 are MGHRA and YSYEKL. The CDR3 loop is CASSQELGGGSEQYF. CDR3 sequence (DNA): TGCGCCAGCAGCCAAGAACTAGGAGGGGGCAGCGAGCAGTACTTC.

The J gene is TRBJ2-5, the V gene TRBV2, with TRBD2 matching over 11 bases. CDR1 is SNHLY and CDR2 is FYNNEI in the germline V gene. Germline trimming cut 6 bases from V and 3 bases from J; bases unmatched to any gene: 6. The CDR3 loop spans 15 amino acids. CDR3 DNA: TGTGCCAGCAGCGGTAGCGGGGGGGCCGAAGAGACCCAGTACTTC. Its translation: CASSGSGGAEETQYF. Looking up the rest from reference TRBV2 and TRBJ2-5 gives the full variable domain: EPEVTQTPSHQVTQMGQEVILRCVPISNHLYFYWYRQILGQKVEFLVSFYNNEISEKSEIFDDQFSVERPDGSNFTLKIRSTKLEDSAMYFCASSGSGGAEETQYFGPGTRLLVL.